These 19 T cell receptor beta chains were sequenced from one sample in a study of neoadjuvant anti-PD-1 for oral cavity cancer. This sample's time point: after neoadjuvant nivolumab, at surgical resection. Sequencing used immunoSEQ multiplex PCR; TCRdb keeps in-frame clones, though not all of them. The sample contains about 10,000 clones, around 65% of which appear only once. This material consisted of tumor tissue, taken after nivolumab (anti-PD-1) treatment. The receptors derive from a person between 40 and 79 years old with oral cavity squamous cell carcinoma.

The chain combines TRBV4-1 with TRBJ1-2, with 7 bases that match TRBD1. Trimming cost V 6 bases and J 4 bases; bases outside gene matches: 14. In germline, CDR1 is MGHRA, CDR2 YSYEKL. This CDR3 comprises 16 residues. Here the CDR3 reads CASSRDPGQRSYGYTF. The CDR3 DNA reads TGCGCCAGCAGTCGAGACCCGGGACAGCGAAGCTATGGCTACACCTTC.

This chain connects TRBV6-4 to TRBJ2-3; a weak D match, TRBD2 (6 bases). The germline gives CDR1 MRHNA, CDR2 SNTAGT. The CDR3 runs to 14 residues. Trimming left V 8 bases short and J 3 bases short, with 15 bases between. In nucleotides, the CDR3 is TGTGCCAGCCGGAGGGAGATATATACAGATACGCAGTATTTT. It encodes CASRREIYTDTQYF.

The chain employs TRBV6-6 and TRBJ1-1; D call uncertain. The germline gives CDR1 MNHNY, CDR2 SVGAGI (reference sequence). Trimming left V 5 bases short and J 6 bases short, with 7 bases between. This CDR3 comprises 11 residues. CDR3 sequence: CASSMDAEAFF. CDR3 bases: TGTGCCAGCAGTATGGACGCTGAAGCTTTCTTT.

The CDR3 loop is CASSLAKGRGMIEQFF. CDR3 DNA sequence: TGTGCCAGCAGCTTAGCCAAGGGGCGCGGTATGATTGAGCAGTTCTTC. The V and J genes are TRBV7-2 and TRBJ2-1; maybe TRBD1 (5 bases). V shed 0 bases and J shed 9 bases, with 18 bases lying between them. Germline CDR1 and CDR2: SGHTA and FQGNSA. The CDR3 sequence is 16 residues long.

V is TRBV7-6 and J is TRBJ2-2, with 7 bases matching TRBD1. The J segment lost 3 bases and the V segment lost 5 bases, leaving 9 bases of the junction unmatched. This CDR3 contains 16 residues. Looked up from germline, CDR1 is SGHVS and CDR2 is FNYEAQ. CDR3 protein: CASSPPGTVDTGELFF. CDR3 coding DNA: TGTGCCAGCAGCCCCCCGGGGACAGTGGACACCGGGGAGCTGTTTTTT.

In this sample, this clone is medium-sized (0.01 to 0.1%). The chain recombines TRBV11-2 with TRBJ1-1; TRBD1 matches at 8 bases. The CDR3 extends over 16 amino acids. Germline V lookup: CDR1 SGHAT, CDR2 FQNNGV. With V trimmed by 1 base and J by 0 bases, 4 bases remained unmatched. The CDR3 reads CASSLGQGAMNTEAFF. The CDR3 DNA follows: TGTGCCAGCAGCTTAGGTCAGGGGGCCATGAACACTGAAGCTTTCTTT.

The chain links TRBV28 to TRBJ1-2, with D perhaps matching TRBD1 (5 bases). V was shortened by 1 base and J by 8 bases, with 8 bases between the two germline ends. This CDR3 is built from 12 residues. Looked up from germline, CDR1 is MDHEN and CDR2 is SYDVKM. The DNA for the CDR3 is TGTGCCAGCAGTTTATCCTGGGGGGGCTACACCTTC. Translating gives CASSLSWGGYTF.

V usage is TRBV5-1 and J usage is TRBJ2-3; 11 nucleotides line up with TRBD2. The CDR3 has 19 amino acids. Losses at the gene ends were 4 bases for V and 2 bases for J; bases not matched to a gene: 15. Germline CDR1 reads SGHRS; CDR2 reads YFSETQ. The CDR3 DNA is TGCGCCAGCAGCCTCTTACATCCCGGGACTAGCGGTCACACAGATACGCAGTATTTT. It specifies CASSLLHPGTSGHTDTQYF.

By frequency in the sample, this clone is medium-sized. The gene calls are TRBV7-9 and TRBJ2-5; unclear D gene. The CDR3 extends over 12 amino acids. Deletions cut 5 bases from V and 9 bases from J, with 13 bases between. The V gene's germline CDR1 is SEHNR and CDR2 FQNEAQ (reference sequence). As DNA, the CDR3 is TGTGCCAGCAGCCCGATCTCCGAGGCCCAGTACTTC. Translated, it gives CASSPISEAQYF.

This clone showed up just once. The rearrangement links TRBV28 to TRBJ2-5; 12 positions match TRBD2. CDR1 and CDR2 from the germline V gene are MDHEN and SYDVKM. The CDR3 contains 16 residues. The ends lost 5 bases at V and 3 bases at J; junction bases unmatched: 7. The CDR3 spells CASSPTSGRWEETQYF. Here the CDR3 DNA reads TGTGCCAGCAGTCCGACTAGCGGGAGATGGGAAGAGACCCAGTACTTC.

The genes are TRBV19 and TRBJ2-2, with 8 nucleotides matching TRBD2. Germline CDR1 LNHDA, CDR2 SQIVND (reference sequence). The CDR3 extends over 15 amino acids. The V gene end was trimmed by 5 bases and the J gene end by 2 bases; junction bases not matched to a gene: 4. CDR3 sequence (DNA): TGTGCCAGTAGTTTATTAGCGGGAAACACCGGGGAGCTGTTTTTT. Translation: CASSLLAGNTGELFF.

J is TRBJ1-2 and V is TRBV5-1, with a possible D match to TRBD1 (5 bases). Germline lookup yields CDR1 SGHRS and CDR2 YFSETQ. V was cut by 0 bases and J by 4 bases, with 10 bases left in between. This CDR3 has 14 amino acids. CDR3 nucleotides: TGCGCCAGCAGCTTGGCGCAGGGAGTCTATGGCTACACCTTC. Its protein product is CASSLAQGVYGYTF.

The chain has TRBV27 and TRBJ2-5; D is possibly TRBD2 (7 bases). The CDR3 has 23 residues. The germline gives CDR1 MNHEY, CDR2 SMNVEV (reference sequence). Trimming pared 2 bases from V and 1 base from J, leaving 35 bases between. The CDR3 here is CASSLRAMGRGALSTKSQETQYF. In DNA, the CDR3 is TGTGCCAGCAGTTTAAGGGCCATGGGGAGGGGGGCCCTATCTACCAAATCCCAAGAGACCCAGTACTTC.

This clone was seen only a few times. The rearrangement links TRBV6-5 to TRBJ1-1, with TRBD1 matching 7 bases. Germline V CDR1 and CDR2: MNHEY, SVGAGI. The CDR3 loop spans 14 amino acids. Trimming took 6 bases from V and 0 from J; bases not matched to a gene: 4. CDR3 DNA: TGTGCCAGCAGGAAGGGACAGTTGAACACTGAAGCTTTCTTT. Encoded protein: CASRKGQLNTEAFF.

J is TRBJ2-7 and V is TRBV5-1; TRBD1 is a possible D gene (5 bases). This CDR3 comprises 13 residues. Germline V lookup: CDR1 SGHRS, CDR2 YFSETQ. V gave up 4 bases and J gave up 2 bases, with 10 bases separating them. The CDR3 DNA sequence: TGCGCCAGCAGCGAAGACAGAACCTACGAGCAGTACTTC. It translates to CASSEDRTYEQYF.

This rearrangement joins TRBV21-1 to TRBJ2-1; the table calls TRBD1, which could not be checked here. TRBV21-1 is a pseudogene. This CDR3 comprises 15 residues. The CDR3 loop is CASSSRGRVKDEQFF. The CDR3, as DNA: TGTGCCAGCAGCAGCAGGGGGCGCGTGAAGGATGAGCAGTTCTTC.

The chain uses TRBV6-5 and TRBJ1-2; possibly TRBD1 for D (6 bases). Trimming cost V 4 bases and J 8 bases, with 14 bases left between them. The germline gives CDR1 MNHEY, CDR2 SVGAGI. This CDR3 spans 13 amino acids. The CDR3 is CASSLEGHPGYTF. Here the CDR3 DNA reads TGTGCCAGCAGTTTGGAGGGACACCCCGGCTACACCTTC.

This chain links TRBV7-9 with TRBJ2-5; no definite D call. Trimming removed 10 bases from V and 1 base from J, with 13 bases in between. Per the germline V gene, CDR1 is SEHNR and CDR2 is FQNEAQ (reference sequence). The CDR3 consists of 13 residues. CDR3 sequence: CATSWRLQETQYF. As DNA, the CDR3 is TGTGCCACCTCATGGCGGCTCCAAGAGACCCAGTACTTC. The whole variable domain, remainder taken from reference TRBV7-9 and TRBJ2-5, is DTGVSQNPRHKITKRGQNVTFRCDPISEHNRLYWYRQTLGQGPEFLTYFQNEAQLEKSRLLSDRFSAERPKGSFSTLEIQRTEQGDSAMYLCATSWRLQETQYFGPGTRLLVL.

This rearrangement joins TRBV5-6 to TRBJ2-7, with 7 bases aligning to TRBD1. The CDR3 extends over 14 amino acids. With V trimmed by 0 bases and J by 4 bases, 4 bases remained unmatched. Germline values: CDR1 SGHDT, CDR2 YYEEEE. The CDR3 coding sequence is TGTGCCAGCAGCTTGGGACAGGGTGCGTACGAGCAGTACTTC. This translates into CASSLGQGAYEQYF.